This entry features one TCR beta chain sequence. Original data processing: The assay estimated nucleated cells by amplifying reference gene primers. Clones were sequenced by immunoSEQ multiplex PCR, and TCRdb holds only the in-frame ones, with some missing. The D gene and trimming were derived from the DNA, and the V and J assignments and clone size from that table. The sample yields tens of thousands of clones, 70% to 90% seen once. This entry is derived from a study of blood T cell repertoires in COVID-19. Across the whole study: COVID-19 samples collected from the United States, Italy and Spain covered acute and convalescent phases. PBMCs, B-cell-depleted T cells, or T cells provided the cDNA or gDNA that made up the material.

Sequences were obtained from peripheral blood. The receptor's source is a man in his sixties with acute or convalescent COVID-19.

CDR3 coding DNA: TGTGCCAGCAGTCGGGAGGGGTTCCCAGGGTACGAGCAGTACTTC. Its protein product is CASSREGFPGYEQYF. The chain uses TRBV27 and TRBJ2-7; TRBD2 matches at 8 bases. V was clipped by 5 bases and J by 4 bases; unmatched bases: 10. The CDR3 length is 15 residues. Germline V lookup: CDR1 MNHEY, CDR2 SMNVEV (reference sequence).